A single sample gave rise to the 15 T cell receptor beta chains below, sequenced in a study of CD8 T cells in Susac syndrome. After extraction with the RNeasy kit, 0.5 to 1 ug of the RNA was reverse transcribed using random hexamers. TCRdb used MiXCR to reprocess the immunoSEQ multiplex PCR reads, holding one entry per CDR3 protein. The data show some 300,000 distinct CDR3 sequences, with about 82% seen just once and around 0.2% held by the top ten. What was sequenced was CD8+ T cells from PBMCs. The receptors were sampled from a human donor with multiple sclerosis.

The chain joins TRBV11-2 to TRBJ1-1; D is perhaps TRBD1 (5 bases). The CDR3 is 14 amino acids. The V gene's germline CDR1 is SGHAT and CDR2 FQNNGV. Trimming removed 3 bases at V and 10 bases at J, with 18 bases between. The CDR3 spells CASSFSKGQKGAFF. The CDR3 coding sequence is TGTGCCAGCAGCTTTTCAAAGGGGCAGAAGGGAGCTTTCTTT.

The rearrangement links TRBV6-1 to TRBJ1-1, with unresolved D. The CDR3 spans 12 residues. Germline V gene data show CDR1 as MNHNS and CDR2 as SASEGT. V lost 5 bases and J lost 0, with 4 bases in between. The chain's CDR3 is CASSPVNTEAFF. The CDR3 DNA sequence: TGTGCCAGCAGTCCAGTGAACACTGAAGCTTTCTTT.

Concerning this clonotype: Since no conserved phenylalanine or tryptophan closes the CDR3, a read error is the likely cause. The chain employs TRBV29-1 and TRBJ2-7, with 7 nucleotides matching TRBD2. The CDR3 extends over 14 amino acids. V was clipped by 4 bases and J by 7 bases; unmatched bases: 13. Germline V gives CDR1 SQVTM, CDR2 ANQGSEA. The CDR3 here is CSVVAGEFSLEQYL. Written as DNA, the CDR3 is TGCAGCGTTGTTGCGGGAGAGTTCTCATTGGAGCAGTACCTC.

The gene calls are TRBV6-2 or TRBV6-3 and TRBJ2-1, with D hard to call. The CDR3 runs 13 residues. Germline lookup yields CDR1 MNHEY and CDR2 SVGEGT. V shed 6 bases and J shed 5 bases, with 11 bases lying between them. CDR3 protein: CASRPVLDNEQFF. In DNA, the CDR3 is TGTGCCAGCAGGCCAGTTCTAGACAATGAGCAGTTCTTC.

The gene calls are TRBV20-1 and TRBJ2-3; D is unresolved. The CDR3 contains 16 residues. V was shortened by 6 bases and J by 0 bases, with 19 bases between the two germline ends. The germline CDR1 and CDR2 sequences are DFQATT and SNEGSKA (reference sequence). The CDR3 nucleotides read TGCAGTGCACGCGCCTATTTGCATGCTAGCACAGATACGCAGTATTTT. It encodes CSARAYLHASTDTQYF.

The genes are TRBV6-2 or TRBV6-3 and TRBJ2-5; TRBD2 matches at 9 bases. Trimming at V came to 9 bases and at J to 1 base, leaving 9 bases not matched to a gene. Looked up from germline, CDR1 is MNHEY and CDR2 is SVGEGT. The CDR3 loop spans 15 amino acids. CDR3 bases: TGTGCCAGGGATCGACTAGCGGTTTTCCAAGAGACCCAGTACTTC. As protein: CARDRLAVFQETQYF.

This clonotype occurred a few times. The V and J genes are TRBV30 and TRBJ1-5; unclear D gene. Trimming took off 7 bases at V and 3 bases at J, with 13 bases between the two ends. The CDR3 consists of 13 residues. From germline, CDR1 is GTSNPN and CDR2 SVGIG (reference sequence). Here the CDR3 reads CAYKADYNQPQHF. The DNA for the CDR3 is TGTGCCTATAAAGCTGACTACAATCAGCCCCAGCATTTT.

This chain uses TRBV20-1 with TRBJ2-7, with 11 positions matching TRBD1. The ends lost 5 bases at V and 4 bases at J; junction bases unmatched: 4. This CDR3 is built from 13 residues. Looked up from germline, CDR1 is DFQATT and CDR2 is SNEGSKA (reference sequence). The CDR3 nucleotides are TGCAGTGCTCAGGACAGGGGGCTGTACGAGCAGTACTTC. Encoded protein: CSAQDRGLYEQYF.

The J gene is TRBJ2-1, the V gene TRBV5-6, with 10 bases fitting TRBD2. CDR1 is SGHDT and CDR2 is YYEEEE in the germline V gene. After removal of 3 bases from V and 0 bases from J, the junction contained 9 bases not matched to a gene. The CDR3 runs to 18 residues. CDR3: CASSSLGASGSSYNEQFF. Written as DNA, the CDR3 is TGTGCCAGCAGCTCCTTAGGAGCTAGCGGGAGCTCCTACAATGAGCAGTTCTTC.

The genes are TRBV27 and TRBJ2-7; possibly TRBD1 for D (6 bases). The germline V gene has CDR1 MNHEY and CDR2 SMNVEV (reference sequence). V was cut by 6 bases and J by 6 bases, with 15 bases left in between. The CDR3 runs to 13 residues. The CDR3: CASSHWDNSEQYF. In nucleotides, the CDR3 is TGTGCCAGCAGCCATTGGGACAACAGCGAGCAGTACTTC.

This clonotype was recorded once. V and J are TRBV12-3 or TRBV12-4 and TRBJ1-2; the D is unclear. Trimming removed 6 bases from V and 7 bases from J, with 6 bases in between. The CDR3 spans 10 residues. The CDR3 here is CASRGGGYTF. The CDR3 region has the DNA TGTGCCAGCAGAGGAGGTGGCTACACCTTC.

This clonotype was detected once. The chain employs TRBV12-5 and TRBJ1-2, with D uncertain. The CDR3 loop spans 15 amino acids. V was shortened by 5 bases and J by 3 bases, with 16 bases between the two germline ends. Per germline, CDR1 LGHNT and CDR2 FRNRAP. CDR3 bases: TGTGCTAGTGGTATCTTCGAGCAGATGCACTATGGCTACACCTTC. This sequence encodes CASGIFEQMHYGYTF.

The chain has TRBV7-9 and TRBJ1-1; no firm D call. Trimming left V 2 bases short and J 0 bases short, with 7 bases between. Germline V gene lookup returns CDR1 SEHNR and CDR2 FQNEAQ (reference sequence). The CDR3 contains 14 residues. The CDR3 region has the DNA TGTGCCAGCAGCTTAAAGAGGATGAACACTGAAGCTTTCTTT. Encoded protein: CASSLKRMNTEAFF. The entire variable domain, with the rest obtained from reference TRBV7-9 and TRBJ1-1, is as follows: DTGVSQNPRHKITKRGQNVTFRCDPISEHNRLYWYRQTLGQGPEFLTYFQNEAQLEKSRLLSDRFSAERPKGSFSTLEIQRTEQGDSAMYLCASSLKRMNTEAFFGQGTRLTVV.

V and J are TRBV7-9 and TRBJ2-7; D possibly matches TRBD1 or TRBD2 (5 bases each). V lost 3 bases and J 6 bases, leaving 9 bases between the germline ends. This CDR3 has 12 residues. CDR1 is SEHNR and CDR2 is FQNEAQ in the germline V gene (reference sequence). The DNA of the CDR3 is TGTGCCAGCAGCTTTAGCGACAGCGAGCAGTACTTC. It specifies CASSFSDSEQYF.

A few counts support this clonotype. The chain uses TRBV29-1 and TRBJ1-2, with no clear D. The CDR3 consists of 13 residues. Trimming took 2 bases from V and 4 from J, leaving 11 bases between them. Germline V gene sequence: CDR1 SQVTM, CDR2 ANQGSEA. The CDR3 DNA reads TGCAGCGTTGAATATCTTGGCAGCTATGGCTACACCTTC. Its protein is CSVEYLGSYGYTF. Filled out from reference TRBV29-1 and TRBJ1-2, the complete variable domain reads SAVISQKPSRDICQRGTSLTIQCQVDSQVTMMFWYRQQPGQSLTLIATANQGSEATYESGFVIDKFPISRPNLTFSTLTVSNMSPEDSSIYLCSVEYLGSYGYTFGSGTRLTVV.